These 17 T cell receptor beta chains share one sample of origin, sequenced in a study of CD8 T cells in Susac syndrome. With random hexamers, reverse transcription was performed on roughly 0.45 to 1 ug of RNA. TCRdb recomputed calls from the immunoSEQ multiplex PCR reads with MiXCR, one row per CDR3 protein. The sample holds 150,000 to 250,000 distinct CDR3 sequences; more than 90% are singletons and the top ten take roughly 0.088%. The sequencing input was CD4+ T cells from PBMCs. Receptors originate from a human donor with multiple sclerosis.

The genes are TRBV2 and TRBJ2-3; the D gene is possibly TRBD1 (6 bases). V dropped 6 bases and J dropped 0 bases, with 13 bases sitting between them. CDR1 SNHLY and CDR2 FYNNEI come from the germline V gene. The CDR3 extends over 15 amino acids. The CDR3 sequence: CASSAGAHSTDTQYF. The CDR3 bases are TGTGCCAGCAGCGCAGGGGCCCATAGCACAGATACGCAGTATTTT. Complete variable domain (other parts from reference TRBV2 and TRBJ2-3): EPEVTQTPSHQVTQMGQEVILRCVPISNHLYFYWYRQILGQKVEFLVSFYNNEISEKSEIFDDQFSVERPDGSNFTLKIRSTKLEDSAMYFCASSAGAHSTDTQYFGPGTRLTVL.

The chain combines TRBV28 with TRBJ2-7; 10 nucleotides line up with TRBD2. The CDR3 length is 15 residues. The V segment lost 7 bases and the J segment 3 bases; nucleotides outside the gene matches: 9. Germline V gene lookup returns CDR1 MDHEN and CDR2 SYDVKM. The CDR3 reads CASIGAGTSDYEQYF. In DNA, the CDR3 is TGTGCCAGCATCGGGGCAGGGACTAGCGACTACGAGCAGTACTTC.

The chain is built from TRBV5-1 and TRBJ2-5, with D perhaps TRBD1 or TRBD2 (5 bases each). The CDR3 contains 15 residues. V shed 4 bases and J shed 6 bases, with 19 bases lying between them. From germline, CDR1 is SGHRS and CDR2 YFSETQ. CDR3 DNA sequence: TGCGCCAGCAGCCCCAGGGACCCTAGAGGGAAGACCCAGTACTTC. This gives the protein CASSPRDPRGKTQYF.

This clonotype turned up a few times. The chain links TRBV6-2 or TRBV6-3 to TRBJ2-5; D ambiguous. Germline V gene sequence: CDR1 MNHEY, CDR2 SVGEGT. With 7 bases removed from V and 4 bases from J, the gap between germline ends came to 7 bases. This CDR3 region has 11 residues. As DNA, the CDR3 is TGTGCCAGCACCTTACGAGAGACCCAGTACTTC. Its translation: CASTLRETQYF.

The CDR3 DNA follows: TGTGCCAGCAAAGAAGGGAGAAATAGGATCAATGAGCAGTTCTTC. Translating it yields CASKEGRNRINEQFF. The chain has TRBV6-1 and TRBJ2-1, with D possibly TRBD2 on 5 matching bases. The germline CDR1 and CDR2 sequences are MNHNS and SASEGT. CDR3 length: 15 amino acids. The V and J ends lost 7 bases and 6 bases respectively, with 19 bases between them.

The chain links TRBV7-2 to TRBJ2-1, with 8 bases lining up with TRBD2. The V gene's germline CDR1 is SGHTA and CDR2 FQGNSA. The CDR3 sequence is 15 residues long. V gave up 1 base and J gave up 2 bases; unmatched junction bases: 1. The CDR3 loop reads CASSLGAGAYNEQFF. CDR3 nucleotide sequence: TGTGCCAGCAGCTTAGGAGCGGGAGCCTACAATGAGCAGTTCTTC.

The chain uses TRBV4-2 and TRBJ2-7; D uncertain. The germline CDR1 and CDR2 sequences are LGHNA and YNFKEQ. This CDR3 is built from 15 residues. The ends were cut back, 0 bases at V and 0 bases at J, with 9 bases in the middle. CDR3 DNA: TGTGCCAGCAGCCAAGATTTCCAACTCTCCTACGAGCAGTACTTC. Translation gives CASSQDFQLSYEQYF.

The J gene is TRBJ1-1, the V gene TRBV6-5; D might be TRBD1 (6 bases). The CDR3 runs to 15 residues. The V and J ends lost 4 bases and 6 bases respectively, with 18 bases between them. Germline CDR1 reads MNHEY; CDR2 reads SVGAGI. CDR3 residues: CASSSTGHVSAEAFF. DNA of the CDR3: TGTGCCAGCAGTTCGACAGGCCATGTTTCGGCTGAAGCTTTCTTT.

CDR3 sequence (DNA): TGTGCCAGCTCACCAGTCCTAGACCATGAGCAGTTCTTC. Its protein product is CASSPVLDHEQFF. The chain links TRBV18 to TRBJ2-1; no clear D gene. The germline V gene has CDR1 KGHSH and CDR2 LQKENI. The germline V and J ends were trimmed by 2 bases and 8 bases, with 10 bases remaining between them. The CDR3 is made up of 13 amino acids.

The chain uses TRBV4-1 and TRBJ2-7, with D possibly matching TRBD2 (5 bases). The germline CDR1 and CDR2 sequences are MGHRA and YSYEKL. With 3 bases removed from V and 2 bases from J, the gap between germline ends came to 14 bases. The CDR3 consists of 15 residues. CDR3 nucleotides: TGCGCCAGCAGCCAGCTGCGGGCAGGCCCCTACGAGCAGTACTTC. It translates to CASSQLRAGPYEQYF.

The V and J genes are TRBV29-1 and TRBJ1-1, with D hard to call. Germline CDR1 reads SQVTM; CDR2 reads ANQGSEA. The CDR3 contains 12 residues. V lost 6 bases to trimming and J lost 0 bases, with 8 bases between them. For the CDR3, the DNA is TGCAGCGTAGGGAGGGTGAACACTGAAGCTTTCTTT. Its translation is CSVGRVNTEAFF.

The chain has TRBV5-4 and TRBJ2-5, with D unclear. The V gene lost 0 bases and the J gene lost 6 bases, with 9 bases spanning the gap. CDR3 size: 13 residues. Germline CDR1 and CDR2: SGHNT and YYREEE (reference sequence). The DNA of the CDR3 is TGTGCCAGCAGCTTGGACATGGTCAAGACCCAGTACTTC. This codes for CASSLDMVKTQYF.

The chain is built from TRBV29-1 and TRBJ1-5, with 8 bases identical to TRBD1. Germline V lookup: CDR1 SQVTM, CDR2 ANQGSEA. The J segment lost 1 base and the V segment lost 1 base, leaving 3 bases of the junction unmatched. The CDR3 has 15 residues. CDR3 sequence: CSVEAPGGSNQPQHF. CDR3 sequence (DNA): TGCAGCGTTGAAGCCCCAGGGGGCAGCAATCAGCCCCAGCATTTT.

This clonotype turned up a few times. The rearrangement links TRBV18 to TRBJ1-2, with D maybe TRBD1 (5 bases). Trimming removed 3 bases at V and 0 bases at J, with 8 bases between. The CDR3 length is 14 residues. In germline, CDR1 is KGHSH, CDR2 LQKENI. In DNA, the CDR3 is TGTGCCAGCTCACCTGACAGAGCTAACTATGGCTACACCTTC. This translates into CASSPDRANYGYTF. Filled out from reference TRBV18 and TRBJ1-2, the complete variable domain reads NAGVMQNPRHLVRRRGQEARLRCSPMKGHSHVYWYRQLPEEGLKFMVYLQKENIIDESGMPKERFSAEFPKEGPSILRIQQVVRGDSAAYFCASSPDRANYGYTFGSGTRLTVV.

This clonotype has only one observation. The CDR3 nucleotides are TGCGCCAGCAGCCAATATTACACAGATACGCAGTATTTT. This sequence encodes CASSQYYTDTQYF. The rearrangement joins TRBV4-1 to TRBJ2-3; D is ambiguous. The CDR3 has 13 residues. Looked up from germline, CDR1 is MGHRA and CDR2 is YSYEKL. Trimming took 2 bases from V and 2 from J, leaving 5 bases between them.

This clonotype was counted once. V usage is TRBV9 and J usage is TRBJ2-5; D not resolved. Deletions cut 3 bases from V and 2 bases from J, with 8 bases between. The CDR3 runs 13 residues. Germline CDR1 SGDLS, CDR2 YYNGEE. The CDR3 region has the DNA TGTGCCAGCAGCGGAACGCGACAAGAGACCCAGTACTTC. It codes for CASSGTRQETQYF. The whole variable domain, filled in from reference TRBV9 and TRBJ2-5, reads DSGVTQTPKHLITATGQRVTLRCSPRSGDLSVYWYQQSLDQGLQFLIQYYNGEERAKGNILERFSAQQFPDLHSELNLSSLELGDSALYFCASSGTRQETQYFGPGTRLLVL.

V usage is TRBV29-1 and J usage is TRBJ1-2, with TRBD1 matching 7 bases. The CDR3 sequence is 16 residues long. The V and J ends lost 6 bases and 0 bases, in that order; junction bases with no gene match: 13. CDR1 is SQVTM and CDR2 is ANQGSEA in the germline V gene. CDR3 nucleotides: TGCAGCGTCCCACAGACAGGGCTAAAAACTAACTATGGCTACACCTTC. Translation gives CSVPQTGLKTNYGYTF. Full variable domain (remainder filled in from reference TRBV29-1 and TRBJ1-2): SAVISQKPSRDICQRGTSLTIQCQVDSQVTMMFWYRQQPGQSLTLIATANQGSEATYESGFVIDKFPISRPNLTFSTLTVSNMSPEDSSIYLCSVPQTGLKTNYGYTFGSGTRLTVV.